This entry concerns a single T cell receptor beta chain. This sample is drawn from a study of blood T cell repertoires in COVID-19. Study summary: The study drew acute and convalescent COVID-19 samples from the United States, Italy and Spain.

This CDR3 spans 13 amino acids. Germline V gives CDR1 LGHDT, CDR2 YNNKEL (reference sequence). The germline V and J ends were trimmed by 0 bases and 9 bases, with 11 bases remaining between them. Source study methods: Estimated nucleated cell counts came from reference gene primer amplification. The data were produced by immunoSEQ multiplex PCR, yet TCRdb's version contains in-frame clones alone and is incomplete. From that table come the V and J calls and clone size; the DNA was used to work out D and trimming. The sample includes about 130,000 clones, more than 75% of them seen just once. Seattle's cohort entered during active infection and was followed longitudinally.

J is TRBJ2-5 and V is TRBV3-1 (or the pseudogene TRBV3-2); a possible D gene is TRBD1 (5 bases). The source of this sequence is a woman aged 70-85 years with COVID-19, enrolled during active disease. The sequenced sample was peripheral blood. The CDR3: CASSQEKSRAQYF. CDR3 coding DNA: TGTGCCAGCAGCCAAGAAAAGAGCAGGGCCCAGTACTTC.